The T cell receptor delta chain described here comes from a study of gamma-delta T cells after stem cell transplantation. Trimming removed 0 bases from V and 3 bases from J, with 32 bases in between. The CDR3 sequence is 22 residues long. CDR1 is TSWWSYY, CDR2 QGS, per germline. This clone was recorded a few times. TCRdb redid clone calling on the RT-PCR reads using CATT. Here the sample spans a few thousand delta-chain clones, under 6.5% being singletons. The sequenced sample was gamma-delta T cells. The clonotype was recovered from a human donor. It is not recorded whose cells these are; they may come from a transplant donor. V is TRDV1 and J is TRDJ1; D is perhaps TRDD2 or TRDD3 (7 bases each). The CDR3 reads CALGELRLPRSLGGLYADKLIF. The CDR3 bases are TGTGCTCTTGGGGAACTCCGCCTTCCTCGGAGCCTGGGGGGCTTGTACGCCGATAAACTCATCTTT.